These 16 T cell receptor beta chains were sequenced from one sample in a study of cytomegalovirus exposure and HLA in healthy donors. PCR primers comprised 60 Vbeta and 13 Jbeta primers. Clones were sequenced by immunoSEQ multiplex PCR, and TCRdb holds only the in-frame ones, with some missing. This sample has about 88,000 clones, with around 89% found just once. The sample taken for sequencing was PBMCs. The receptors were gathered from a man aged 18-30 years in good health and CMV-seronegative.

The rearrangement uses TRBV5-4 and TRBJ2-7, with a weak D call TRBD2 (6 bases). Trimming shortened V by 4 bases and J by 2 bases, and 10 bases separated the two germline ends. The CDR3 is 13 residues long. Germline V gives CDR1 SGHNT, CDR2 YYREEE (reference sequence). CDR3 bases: TGTGCCAGCAGCCCCGGGACTCCCTACGAGCAGTACTTC. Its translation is CASSPGTPYEQYF.

CDR3 sequence: CASSGGNSNQPQHF. In DNA form, the CDR3 reads TGTGCCAGCAGTGGAGGGAATAGCAATCAGCCCCAGCATTTT. The J gene is TRBJ1-5, the V gene TRBV2, with unresolved D. CDR3 length: 14 residues. Trimming removed 4 bases at V and 0 bases at J, with 7 bases between. Per germline, CDR1 SNHLY and CDR2 FYNNEI.

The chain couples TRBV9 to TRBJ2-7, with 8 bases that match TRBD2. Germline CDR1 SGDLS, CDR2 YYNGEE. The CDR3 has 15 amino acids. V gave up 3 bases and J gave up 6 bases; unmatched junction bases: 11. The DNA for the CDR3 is TGTGCCAGCAGCGCCCAACGGGAGGGCCTGAGCGAGCAGTACTTC. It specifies CASSAQREGLSEQYF.

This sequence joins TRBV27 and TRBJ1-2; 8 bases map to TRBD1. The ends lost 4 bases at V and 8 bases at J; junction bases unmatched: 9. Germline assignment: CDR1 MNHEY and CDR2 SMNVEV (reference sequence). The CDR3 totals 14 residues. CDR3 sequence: CASSSQGTGFGYTF. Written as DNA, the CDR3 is TGTGCCAGCAGTTCGCAGGGGACAGGATTCGGCTACACCTTC.

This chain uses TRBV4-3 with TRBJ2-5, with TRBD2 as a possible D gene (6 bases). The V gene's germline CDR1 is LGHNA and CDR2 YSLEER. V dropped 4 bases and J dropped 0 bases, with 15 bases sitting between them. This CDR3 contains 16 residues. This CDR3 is CASSPEGGADQETQYF. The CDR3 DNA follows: TGCGCCAGCAGCCCCGAGGGCGGGGCGGACCAAGAGACCCAGTACTTC.

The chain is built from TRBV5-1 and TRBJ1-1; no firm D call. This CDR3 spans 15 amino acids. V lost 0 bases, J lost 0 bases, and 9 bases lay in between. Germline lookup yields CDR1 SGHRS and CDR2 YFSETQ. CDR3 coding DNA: TGCGCCAGCAGCTTGGCCGGGGTAGTGAACACTGAAGCTTTCTTT. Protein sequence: CASSLAGVVNTEAFF.

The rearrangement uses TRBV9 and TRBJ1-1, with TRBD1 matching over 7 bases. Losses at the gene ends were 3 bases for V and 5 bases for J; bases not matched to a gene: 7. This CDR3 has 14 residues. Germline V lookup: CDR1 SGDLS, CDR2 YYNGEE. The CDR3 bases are TGTGCCAGCAGCGCTCAAGGGGGCCGGACTGAAGCTTTCTTT. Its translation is CASSAQGGRTEAFF.

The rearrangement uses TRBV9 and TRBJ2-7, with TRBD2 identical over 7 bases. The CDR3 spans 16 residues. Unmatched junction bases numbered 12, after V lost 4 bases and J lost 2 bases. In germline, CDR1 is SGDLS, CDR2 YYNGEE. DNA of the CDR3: TGTGCCAGCAGCATTAAGAAGCGGCTAGCGGCCTACGAGCAGTACTTC. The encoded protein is CASSIKKRLAAYEQYF.

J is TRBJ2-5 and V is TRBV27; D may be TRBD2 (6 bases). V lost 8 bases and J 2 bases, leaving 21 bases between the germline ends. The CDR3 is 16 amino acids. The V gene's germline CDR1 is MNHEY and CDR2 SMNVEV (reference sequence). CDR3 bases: TGTGCCAGCCGTTGGCAGTTCCGGGACTCACAAGAGACCCAGTACTTC. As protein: CASRWQFRDSQETQYF.

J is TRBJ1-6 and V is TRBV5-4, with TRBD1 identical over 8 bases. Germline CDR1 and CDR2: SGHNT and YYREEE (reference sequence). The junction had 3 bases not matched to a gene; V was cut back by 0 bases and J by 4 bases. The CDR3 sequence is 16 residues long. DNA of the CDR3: TGTGCCAGCAGCTTGGGGGACAGGTTTTATAATTCACCCCTCCACTTT. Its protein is CASSLGDRFYNSPLHF.

CDR3 bases: TGCAGCGTTGGCCCCCGGGACAGAATTTCCGAGCAGTACTTC. Translating it yields CSVGPRDRISEQYF. This chain connects TRBV29-1 to TRBJ2-7; TRBD1 agrees at 7 bases. Germline-derived CDR1 and CDR2 are SQVTM and ANQGSEA. This CDR3 comprises 14 residues. Germline trimming cut 4 bases from V and 6 bases from J; bases unmatched to any gene: 12.

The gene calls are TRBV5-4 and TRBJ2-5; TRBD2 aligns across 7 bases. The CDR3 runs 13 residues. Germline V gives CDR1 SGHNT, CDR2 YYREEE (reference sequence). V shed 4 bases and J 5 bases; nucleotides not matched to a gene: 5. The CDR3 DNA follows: TGTGCCAGCAGCCCCGGGGGGATTGAGACCCAGTACTTC. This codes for CASSPGGIETQYF. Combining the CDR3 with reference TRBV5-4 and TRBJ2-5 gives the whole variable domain ETGVTQSPTHLIKTRGQQVTLRCSSQSGHNTVSWYQQALGQGPQFIFQYYREEENGRGNFPPRFSGLQFPNYSSELNVNALELDDSALYLCASSPGGIETQYFGPGTRLLVL.

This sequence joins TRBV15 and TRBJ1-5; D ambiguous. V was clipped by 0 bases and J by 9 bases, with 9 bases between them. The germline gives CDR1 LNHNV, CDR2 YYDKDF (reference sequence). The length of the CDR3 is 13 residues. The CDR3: CATSRDRSGPQHF. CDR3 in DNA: TGTGCCACCAGCAGAGATCGAAGCGGGCCCCAGCATTTT. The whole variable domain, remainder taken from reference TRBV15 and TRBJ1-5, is DAMVIQNPRYQVTQFGKPVTLSCSQTLNHNVMYWYQQKSSQAPKLLFHYYDKDFNNEADTPDNFQSRRPNTSFCFLDIRSPGLGDTAMYLCATSRDRSGPQHFGDGTRLSIL.

Here the CDR3 DNA reads TGTGCCAGCAGTGCCACAGGGGCCCTCTCCTACGAGCAGTACTTC. This sequence encodes CASSATGALSYEQYF. This sequence joins TRBV25-1 and TRBJ2-7; 7 bases line up with TRBD1. V dropped 4 bases and J dropped 0; count of bases not matched to a gene: 6. The CDR3 extends over 15 amino acids. The germline CDR1 and CDR2 sequences are MGHDK and SYGVNS.

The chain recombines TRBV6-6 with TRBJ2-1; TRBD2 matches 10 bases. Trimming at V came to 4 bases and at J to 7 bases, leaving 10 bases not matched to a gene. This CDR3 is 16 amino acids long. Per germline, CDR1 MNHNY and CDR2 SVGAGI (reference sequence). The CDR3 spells CASSWLAGGPDNEQFF. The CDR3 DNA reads TGTGCCAGCAGTTGGTTAGCGGGAGGTCCAGATAATGAGCAGTTCTTC.

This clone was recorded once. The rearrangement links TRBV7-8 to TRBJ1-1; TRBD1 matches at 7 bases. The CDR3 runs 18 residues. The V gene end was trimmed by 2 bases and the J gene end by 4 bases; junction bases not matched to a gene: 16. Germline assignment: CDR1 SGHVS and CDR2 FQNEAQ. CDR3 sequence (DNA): TGTGCCAGCAGCTTATCACAGGGGATAAGTTTGGCAGGCACTGAAGCTTTCTTT. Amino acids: CASSLSQGISLAGTEAFF.